The 30 T cell receptor beta chains below all came from one sample that was sequenced in a study of blood T cell repertoires in COVID-19. Produced via immunoSEQ multiplex PCR; TCRdb's table is partial and in-frame only. Of hundreds of thousands of clones in the sample, about 88% are singletons; the top ten hold 3.5% to 5%. The specimen sequenced was PBMCs or T cells enriched from blood (not recorded which). These receptors were collected from a man younger than 45 with acute COVID-19.

The chain recombines TRBV2 with TRBJ1-1; D not resolved. Deletions cut 4 bases from V and 5 bases from J, with 11 bases between. Germline-derived CDR1 and CDR2 are SNHLY and FYNNEI. CDR3 length equals 13 residues. The DNA for the CDR3 is TGTGCCAGCAGTGGCGCCCCGAGTACTGAAGCTTTCTTT. It yields the protein CASSGAPSTEAFF.

The chain combines TRBV28 with TRBJ1-2; D is perhaps TRBD1 (5 bases). The CDR3 loop spans 13 amino acids. Trimming left V 7 bases short and J 6 bases short, with 15 bases between. CDR1 and CDR2 (germline): MDHEN, SYDVKM. The CDR3 loop reads CASTKRQRDGYTF. The DNA for the CDR3 is TGTGCCAGCACAAAGCGACAGCGAGATGGCTACACCTTC.

This clone was seen a few times. The CDR3 sequence is CASTPSGTAVTDTQYF. CDR3 in DNA: TGCGCCAGCACCCCTTCCGGGACAGCTGTCACAGATACGCAGTATTTT. The chain employs TRBV5-1 and TRBJ2-3, with 7 bases matching TRBD1. Looked up from germline, CDR1 is SGHRS and CDR2 is YFSETQ. The CDR3 length is 16 residues. The V segment lost 6 bases and the J segment 2 bases; nucleotides outside the gene matches: 12.

The chain combines TRBV28 with TRBJ2-7; TRBD2 matches at 13 bases. Per the germline V gene, CDR1 is MDHEN and CDR2 is SYDVKM. The CDR3 length is 12 residues. Germline trimming cut 8 bases from V and 6 bases from J; bases unmatched to any gene: 1. The CDR3 reads CASRTSGSEQYV. CDR3 in DNA: TGTGCCAGCCGGACTAGCGGGAGCGAGCAGTACGTC.

The rearrangement uses TRBV19 and TRBJ1-5; D is unresolved. V was trimmed by 7 bases and J by 5 bases, leaving 15 bases between them. Per germline, CDR1 LNHDA and CDR2 SQIVND (reference sequence). The CDR3 consists of 14 residues. The CDR3 spells CASIQEVGDQPQHF. The CDR3 bases are TGTGCCAGTATTCAAGAGGTAGGAGATCAGCCCCAGCATTTT.

The chain recombines TRBV6-5 with TRBJ1-2, with a possible D match to TRBD1 (5 bases). Germline CDR1 and CDR2: MNHEY and SVGAGI. The CDR3 extends over 13 amino acids. CDR3 protein: CATWGGSGYGYTF. The CDR3 coding sequence is TGTGCTACCTGGGGGGGATCGGGCTATGGCTACACCTTC.

This clone appeared many times. V usage is TRBV7-3 and J usage is TRBJ2-2; tentative D call: TRBD1 (5 bases). The V and J ends lost 11 bases and 5 bases respectively, with 18 bases between them. Looked up from germline, CDR1 is SGHTA and CDR2 is FQGTGA. There are 14 residues in the CDR3. CDR3 in DNA: TGTGCCTCGACAGAGCTCGCGAGGACCGGGGAGCTGTTTTTT. It is translated as CASTELARTGELFF.

The chain is built from TRBV6-1 and TRBJ1-2; the D gene is possibly TRBD1 (6 bases). Trimming shortened V by 3 bases and J by 4 bases, and 12 bases separated the two germline ends. The CDR3 is 14 amino acids. Germline V lookup: CDR1 MNHNS, CDR2 SASEGT. The CDR3 region is CASSDTGTIYGYTF. The DNA for the CDR3 is TGTGCCAGCAGTGATACAGGGACCATCTATGGCTACACCTTC.

The J gene is TRBJ1-2, the V gene TRBV24-1; 9 bases line up with TRBD1. There are 20 residues in the CDR3. With 1 base clipped from V and 8 bases from J, the junction kept 22 bases outside the gene matches. Germline CDR1 and CDR2: KGHDR and SFDVKD. CDR3 nucleotides: TGTGCCACCAGTGATTTTAGAGGGTGTTGGGACAGGGAATTTTTGTGGGGCTACACCTTC. It translates to CATSDFRGCWDREFLWGYTF.

The chain recombines TRBV18 with TRBJ1-3; 7 nucleotides align to TRBD1. The CDR3 sequence is 15 residues long. J lost 8 bases, V lost 4 bases, and 11 bases had no gene match. CDR1 KGHSH and CDR2 LQKENI come from the germline V gene. DNA of the CDR3: TGTGCCAGCTCACTTGACCGGGACAGATTTGACACCATATATTTT. It encodes CASSLDRDRFDTIYF.

The chain links TRBV5-1 to TRBJ2-1; D not certain. CDR3 length equals 13 residues. From germline, CDR1 is SGHRS and CDR2 YFSETQ. Trimming removed 0 bases from V and 6 bases from J, with 7 bases in between. CDR3 sequence: CASSLDWANEQFF. The CDR3, as DNA: TGCGCCAGCAGCTTGGATTGGGCCAATGAGCAGTTCTTC.

The chain carries TRBV11-2 and TRBJ2-7; 12 bases align to TRBD1. The germline gives CDR1 SGHAT, CDR2 FQNNGV. The CDR3 loop spans 18 amino acids. V was clipped by 4 bases and J by 2 bases; unmatched bases: 12. For the CDR3, the DNA is TGTGCCAGCAGCTCCGGGACAGGGGGCCTCACATCCGCCTACGAGCAGTACGTC. Translated: CASSSGTGGLTSAYEQYV.

V gene TRBV2 combines with J gene TRBJ2-6, with D perhaps matching TRBD1 (5 bases). Germline V gene sequence: CDR1 SNHLY, CDR2 FYNNEI. The V end lost 8 bases, the J end lost 2 bases, and 16 bases lay between the germline ends. The CDR3 sequence is 16 residues long. The CDR3 region has the DNA TGTGCCAGCTACGGTCAGGGAATGACTGGGGCCAACGTCCTGACTTTC. It is translated as CASYGQGMTGANVLTF.

The sample holds one count of this clone. The chain employs TRBV4-1 and TRBJ2-1, with 10 bases matching TRBD2. Germline-derived CDR1 and CDR2 are MGHRA and YSYEKL. This CDR3 has 15 residues. V dropped 5 bases and J dropped 8; count of bases not matched to a gene: 9. The DNA of the CDR3 is TGCGCCAGCAGCAAGCGGGGGGGCAGCCCTGATGAGCAGTTCTTC. Translating it yields CASSKRGGSPDEQFF.

This clone was seen a handful of times. This chain uses TRBV6-5 with TRBJ1-6, with TRBD1 matching over 8 bases. The germline V gene encodes CDR1 MNHEY and CDR2 SVGAGI. This CDR3 is 15 amino acids long. V gave up 2 bases and J gave up 10 bases; unmatched junction bases: 7. The CDR3 bases are TGTGCCAGCAGTTACACGGACAGGGTCGGGTCACCCCTCCACTTT. Protein sequence: CASSYTDRVGSPLHF.

This chain joins TRBV12-2 and TRBJ2-2; the table names TRBD2, a call not compared with the DNA. TRBV12-2 is deemed a pseudogene. The CDR3 covers 16 residues. CDR3 nucleotide sequence: TGTGCAAGTCGCGTACCGAGCGGGAGGGCGGTCGGGGAGCTGTTTTTT. Translated: CASRVPSGRAVGELFF.

On this clone itself: This same CDR3 is encoded by further DNA sequences in the sample. CDR3 loop: CASSYSSGQPQHF. The CDR3 DNA follows: TGTGCCAGCAGTTACTCTTCAGGACAGCCCCAGCATTTT. This rearrangement joins TRBV6-5 to TRBJ1-5; D gene ambiguous. The germline V gene encodes CDR1 MNHEY and CDR2 SVGAGI. V lost 0 bases and J lost 7, with 7 bases in between. The CDR3 spans 13 residues.

With respect to this clone: At the DNA level, this CDR3 is encoded by other sequences in the same sample as well. The chain recombines TRBV5-4 with TRBJ2-5; D uncertain. Looked up from germline, CDR1 is SGHNT and CDR2 is YYREEE (reference sequence). V was pared by 1 base and J by 2 bases, with 6 bases between. The CDR3 has 13 residues. The CDR3 sequence is CASSLSGQETQYF. The CDR3 nucleotides are TGTGCCAGCAGCTTGTCGGGTCAAGAGACCCAGTACTTC. Supplemented by reference TRBV5-4 and TRBJ2-5, the full variable domain reads ETGVTQSPTHLIKTRGQQVTLRCSSQSGHNTVSWYQQALGQGPQFIFQYYREEENGRGNFPPRFSGLQFPNYSSELNVNALELDDSALYLCASSLSGQETQYFGPGTRLLVL.

The chain recombines TRBV7-8 with TRBJ2-7, with unresolved D. The V gene lost 1 base and the J gene lost 6 bases, with 13 bases spanning the gap. Germline-derived CDR1 and CDR2 are SGHVS and FQNEAQ. This CDR3 has 14 residues. Here the CDR3 reads CASSLGAGPIEQYV. The CDR3 region has the DNA TGTGCCAGCAGCTTAGGAGCCGGTCCGATCGAGCAGTACGTC.

This rearrangement joins TRBV27 to TRBJ1-3; D gene uncertain. Germline loops: CDR1 MNHEY, CDR2 SMNVEV (reference sequence). The CDR3 consists of 15 residues. V lost 5 bases, J lost 5 bases, and 16 bases lay in between. CDR3 sequence reads: CASSPSGGSRNTIYF. The CDR3, as DNA: TGTGCCAGCAGTCCCTCCGGTGGTTCGAGAAACACCATATATTTT.

This chain joins TRBV24-1 and TRBJ2-1; TRBD2 aligns across 11 bases. There are 16 residues in the CDR3. Trimming removed 8 bases from V and 7 bases from J; junction bases left unmatched: 12. Looked up from germline, CDR1 is KGHDR and CDR2 is SFDVKD. The CDR3 is CATTGTSGPRANEQFF. CDR3 nucleotides: TGTGCCACCACTGGGACTAGCGGACCCCGTGCGAATGAGCAGTTCTTC.

The chain is built from TRBV30 and TRBJ1-3; D not certain. CDR3 size: 11 residues. CDR1 and CDR2 from the germline V gene are GTSNPN and SVGIG (reference sequence). The CDR3 loop reads CAEDSGNTIYF. The CDR3 DNA reads as TGTGCTGAGGACTCTGGAAACACCATATATTTT.

Written as DNA, the CDR3 is TGTGCCAGCAGCTCCCTAATGGGGCCTAGCACAGATACGCAGTATTTT. It is translated as CASSSLMGPSTDTQYF. This rearrangement joins TRBV11-2 to TRBJ2-3; D might be TRBD1 (5 bases). CDR3 length: 16 residues. The V end lost 4 bases, the J end lost 0 bases, and 14 bases lay between the germline ends. The V gene's germline CDR1 is SGHAT and CDR2 FQNNGV.

V and J are TRBV12-3 or TRBV12-4 and TRBJ1-1, with D uncertain. The CDR3 length is 13 residues. V was shortened by 4 bases and J by 1 base, with 7 bases between the two germline ends. The CDR3 nucleotides read TGTGCCAGCAGTTACGGGGAGAACACTGAAGCTTTCTTT. It is translated as CASSYGENTEAFF.

The rearrangement uses TRBV6-5 and TRBJ1-1, with 7 bases matching TRBD1. J lost 7 bases, V lost 5 bases, and 10 bases had no gene match. This CDR3 is 14 amino acids long. Germline V gene data show CDR1 as MNHEY and CDR2 as SVGAGI. The CDR3 nucleotides are TGTGCCAGCAGTATACAGGGGAAGTTGGGTGAAGCTTTCTTT. Amino acid sequence: CASSIQGKLGEAFF.

Concerning this clone: This sample also contains other DNA sequences that code for the same CDR3. This chain connects TRBV3-1 (or the pseudogene TRBV3-2) to TRBJ1-5; D gene uncertain. This CDR3 spans 13 amino acids. Germline lookup yields CDR1 LGHDT and CDR2 YNNKEL (reference sequence). The V end was cut by 0 bases, the J end by 7 bases, with 7 bases between. CDR3 in amino acids: CASSQDPYQPQHF. The CDR3 nucleotides are TGTGCCAGCAGCCAAGATCCCTACCAGCCCCAGCATTTT.

This clone turned up a few times. V gene TRBV11-2 combines with J gene TRBJ2-1, with 8 bases aligning to TRBD2. Germline loops: CDR1 SGHAT, CDR2 FQNNGV. V trimming: 5 bases; J trimming: 3 bases; junction bases outside the gene matches: 6. The CDR3 runs to 15 residues. The CDR3 spells CASSGSGGLYNEQFF. CDR3 nucleotide sequence: TGTGCCAGCAGCGGGAGCGGGGGCCTCTACAATGAGCAGTTCTTC.

The V gene is TRBV6-2 or TRBV6-3, the J gene TRBJ2-2, with TRBD1 as a possible D gene (6 bases). V dropped 3 bases and J dropped 4 bases, with 30 bases sitting between them. In germline, CDR1 is MNHEY, CDR2 SVGEGT. This CDR3 has 21 residues. CDR3 bases: TGTGCCAGCAGTTATATCGACAGGAGGTTTGGGATAGCGTATTCCACCGGGGAGCTGTTTTTT. It translates to CASSYIDRRFGIAYSTGELFF.

This clone has just a few counts. The V gene is TRBV7-9, the J gene TRBJ1-2, with D maybe TRBD1 (5 bases). Trimming pared 0 bases from V and 6 bases from J, leaving 8 bases between. Germline loops: CDR1 SEHNR, CDR2 FQNEAQ (reference sequence). The CDR3 covers 13 residues. The CDR3 loop reads CASSLAQGDGYTF. The CDR3 nucleotides are TGTGCCAGCAGCTTAGCGCAGGGCGATGGCTACACCTTC.

The J gene is TRBJ2-5, the V gene TRBV11-3; possibly TRBD1 for D (8 bases). Germline V gene data show CDR1 as SGHNT and CDR2 as YENEEA. The length of the CDR3 is 16 residues. Trimming removed 1 base from V and 4 bases from J, with 16 bases in between. The CDR3 reads CASSLVGTGGGETQYF. CDR3 nucleotides: TGTGCCAGCAGCTTAGTAGGAACAGGGGGGGGAGAGACCCAGTACTTC.